This TCR beta chain was captured in a study of early T cells in non-severe SARS-CoV-2 infection. Study context: It was bulk RNA from unsorted whole blood that was sequenced, and the chains were unpaired.

This CDR3 comprises 11 residues. Trimming cost V 4 bases and J 5 bases, with 9 bases left between them. The V gene's germline CDR1 is DFQATT and CDR2 SNEGSKA (reference sequence). The TCR library protocol was used to attach unique molecular identifiers. These identifiers were attached to individual cDNA molecules. Each CDR3 protein is one row after TCRdb ran MiXCR on the 5' RACE reads. The sample lists some 66,000 distinct CDR3 sequences; 8% to 9.5% were seen once. The sequenced sample consisted of whole blood. V is TRBV20-1 and J is TRBJ2-7; a possible D gene is TRBD1 (6 bases). This clonotype was obtained from an adult who was a healthcare worker with PCR-confirmed SARS-CoV-2 infection or an uninfected control (not recorded which). The CDR3 nucleotides read TGCAGTGCTATAAGGGGGAACGAGCAGTACTTC. This encodes CSAIRGNEQYF.